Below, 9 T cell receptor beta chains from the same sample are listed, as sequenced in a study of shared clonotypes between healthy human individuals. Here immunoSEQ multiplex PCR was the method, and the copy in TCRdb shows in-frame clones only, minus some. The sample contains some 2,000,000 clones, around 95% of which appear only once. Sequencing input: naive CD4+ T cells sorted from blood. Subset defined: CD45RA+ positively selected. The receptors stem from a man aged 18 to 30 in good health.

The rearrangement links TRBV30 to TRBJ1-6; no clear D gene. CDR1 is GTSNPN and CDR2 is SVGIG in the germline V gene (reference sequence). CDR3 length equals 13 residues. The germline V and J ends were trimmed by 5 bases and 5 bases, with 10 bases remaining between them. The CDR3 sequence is CAWGGQNNSPLHF. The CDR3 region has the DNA TGTGCCTGGGGTGGGCAGAATAATTCACCCCTCCACTTT.

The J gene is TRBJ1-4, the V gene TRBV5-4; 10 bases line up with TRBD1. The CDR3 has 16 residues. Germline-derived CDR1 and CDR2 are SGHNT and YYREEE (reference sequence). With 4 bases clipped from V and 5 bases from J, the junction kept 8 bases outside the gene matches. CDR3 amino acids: CASSHRDRGQNEKLFF. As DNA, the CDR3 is TGTGCCAGCAGCCACCGGGACAGGGGACAGAATGAAAAACTGTTTTTT.

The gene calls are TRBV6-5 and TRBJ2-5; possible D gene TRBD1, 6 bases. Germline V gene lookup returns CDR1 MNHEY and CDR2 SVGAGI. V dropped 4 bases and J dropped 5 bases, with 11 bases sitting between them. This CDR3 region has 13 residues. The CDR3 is CASSSPGDETQYF. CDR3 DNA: TGTGCCAGCAGTTCGCCAGGGGACGAGACCCAGTACTTC.

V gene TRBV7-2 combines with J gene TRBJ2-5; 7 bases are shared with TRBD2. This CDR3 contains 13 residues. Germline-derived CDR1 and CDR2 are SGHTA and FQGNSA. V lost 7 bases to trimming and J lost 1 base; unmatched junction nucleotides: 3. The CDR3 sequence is CASTSGTQETQYF. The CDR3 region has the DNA TGTGCCAGCACTAGCGGCACCCAAGAGACCCAGTACTTC. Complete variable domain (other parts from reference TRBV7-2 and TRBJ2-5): GAGVSQSPSNKVTEKGKDVELRCDPISGHTALYWYRQSLGQGLEFLIYFQGNSAPDKSGLPSDRFSAERTGGSVSTLTIQRTQQEDSAVYLCASTSGTQETQYFGPGTRLLVL.

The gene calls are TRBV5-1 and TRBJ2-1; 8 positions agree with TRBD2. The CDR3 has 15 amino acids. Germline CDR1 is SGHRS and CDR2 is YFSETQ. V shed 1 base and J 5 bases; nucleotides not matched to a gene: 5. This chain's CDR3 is CASSLQLAVHNEQFF. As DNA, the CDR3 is TGCGCCAGCAGCTTGCAACTAGCGGTTCACAATGAGCAGTTCTTC.

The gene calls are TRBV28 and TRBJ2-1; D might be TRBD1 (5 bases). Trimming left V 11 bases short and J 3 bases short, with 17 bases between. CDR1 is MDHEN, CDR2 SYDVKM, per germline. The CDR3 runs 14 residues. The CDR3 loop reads CASFSQDSYNEQFF. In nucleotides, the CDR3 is TGTGCCTCCTTTTCCCAAGACAGCTACAATGAGCAGTTCTTC.

The CDR3, as DNA: TGTGCCAGCTCGAGAGACAGTGGGATCGGAAAACTGTTTTTT. It specifies CASSRDSGIGKLFF. The rearrangement links TRBV9 to TRBJ1-4, with D possibly matching TRBD1 (5 bases). The length of the CDR3 is 14 residues. The germline gives CDR1 SGDLS, CDR2 YYNGEE. V shed 7 bases and J shed 10 bases, with 20 bases lying between them. Full variable domain (remainder filled in from reference TRBV9 and TRBJ1-4): DSGVTQTPKHLITATGQRVTLRCSPRSGDLSVYWYQQSLDQGLQFLIQYYNGEERAKGNILERFSAQQFPDLHSELNLSSLELGDSALYFCASSRDSGIGKLFFGSGTQLSVL.

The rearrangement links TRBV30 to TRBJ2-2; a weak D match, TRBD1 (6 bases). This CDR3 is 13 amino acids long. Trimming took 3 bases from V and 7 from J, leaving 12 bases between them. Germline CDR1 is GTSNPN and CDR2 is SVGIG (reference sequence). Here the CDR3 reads CAWRQGMVGELFF. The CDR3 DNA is TGTGCCTGGAGGCAGGGGATGGTCGGGGAGCTGTTTTTT.

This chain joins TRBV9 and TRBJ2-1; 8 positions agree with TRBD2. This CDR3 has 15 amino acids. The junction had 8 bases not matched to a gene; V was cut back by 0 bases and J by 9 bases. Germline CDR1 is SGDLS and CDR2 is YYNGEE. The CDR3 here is CASSVVTGGLSEQFF. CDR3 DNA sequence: TGTGCCAGCAGCGTAGTGACGGGGGGGCTGAGTGAGCAGTTCTTC. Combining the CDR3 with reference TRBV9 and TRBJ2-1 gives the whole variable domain DSGVTQTPKHLITATGQRVTLRCSPRSGDLSVYWYQQSLDQGLQFLIQYYNGEERAKGNILERFSAQQFPDLHSELNLSSLELGDSALYFCASSVVTGGLSEQFFGPGTRLTVL.